The rows below give T cell receptor beta chains drawn from one sample of a study of blood T cells in healthy people across ages. TCRdb independently ran MiXCR on the 5' RACE reads; one entry per CDR3 protein. The repertoire holds over 600,000 distinct CDR3 sequences, with around 41% as singletons. Sequencing was done on a sample of blood. These receptors were collected from a man older than 75 in good health. Each CDR3 is given with its conserved first and last residue. The D gene is left open where the match is weak. The listing skips clone size in some rows; elsewhere it reads once, few, many or a size class.

TRBV6-6	few	TRBD2	TRBJ2-1	CASSYLLAGGRYEQFF	TGTGCCAGCAGTTACCTCCTAGCGGGGGGTCGGTATGAGCAGTTCTTC
TRBV5-1	NA	NA	TRBJ1-2	CASSLTTNYGYTF	TGCGCCAGCAGCTTGACGACTAACTATGGCTACACCTTC
TRBV6-2/TRBV6-3	NA	NA	TRBJ1-1	CASSYGGVSTEAFF	TGTGCCAGCAGTTACGGTGGGGTTAGCACTGAAGCTTTCTTT
TRBV24-1	NA	NA	TRBJ2-3	CATSDFGQGVRTDTQYF	TGTGCCACCAGTGATTTCGGGCAGGGTGTGAGAACAGATACGCAGTATTTT
TRBV10-3	NA	NA	TRBJ2-5	CAISKGSEETQYF	TGTGCCATCAGCAAAGGGTCTGAGGAGACCCAGTACTTC
TRBV12-3/TRBV12-4	few	NA	TRBJ2-5	CASSFRTDQETQYF	TGTGCCAGCAGTTTTAGGACAGACCAAGAGACCCAGTACTTC
TRBV28	NA	TRBD2	TRBJ2-5	CASSDLAGSSYNEQYF	TGTGCCAGCAGTGACCTAGCGGGAAGCTCCTACAATGAGCAGTACTTC
TRBV6-5	few	TRBD2	TRBJ2-1	CASSTLAGAYNEQFF	TGTGCCAGCAGTACACTAGCGGGGGCCTACAATGAGCAGTTCTTC
TRBV6-6	few	NA	TRBJ1-1	CASSYSARPMNTEAFF	TGTGCCAGCAGTTACTCGGCCAGGCCTATGAACACTGAAGCTTTCTTT
TRBV6-5	NA	NA	TRBJ2-7	CASKRNGRHEQYF	TGTGCCAGCAAGAGAAATGGTCGACACGAGCAGTACTTC
TRBV5-6	once	TRBD2	TRBJ2-3	CASSIDSGSTDTQYF	TGTGCCAGCAGCATCGATAGCGGGTCCACAGATACGCAGTATTTT
TRBV6-6	many	NA	TRBJ2-5	CASSSGGETQYF	TGTGCCAGCAGTTCTGGGGGAGAGACCCAGTACTTC
TRBV28	NA	TRBD2	TRBJ2-7	CASSSFGSGKSGYERYF	TGTGCCAGCAGTTCTTTCGGTAGCGGGAAATCCGGCTACGAGCGGTACTTC
TRBV7-9	NA	NA	TRBJ2-7	CASSRTGPSYEQYF	TGTGCCAGCAGCCGAACGGGCCCTTCCTACGAGCAGTACTTC
TRBV7-9	NA	NA	TRBJ2-7	CASTNPGSPQSYEQYF	TGTGCCAGCACCAACCCAGGCAGTCCACAATCTTACGAGCAGTACTTC
TRBV4-2	NA	NA	TRBJ1-1	CAGSQELRGNTEAFF	TGTGCCGGCAGCCAAGAATTAAGGGGGAACACTGAAGCTTTCTTT
TRBV14	NA	TRBD2	TRBJ2-3	CVSSLWTSGASTDTQYF	TGTGTCAGCAGCCTATGGACTAGCGGAGCCAGCACAGATACGCAGTATTTT
TRBV20-1	NA	TRBD1	TRBJ1-1	CSARSGGAMNTEAFF	TGCAGTGCTAGGTCAGGGGGCGCCATGAACACTGAAGCTTTCTTT
TRBV10-3	NA	NA	TRBJ2-4	CAIGESEIDIQYF	TGTGCCATCGGTGAGTCTGAAATTGACATTCAGTACTTC
TRBV10-3	NA	NA	TRBJ2-7	CAISGAGQKSYEQYF	TGTGCCATTAGTGGAGCAGGGCAGAAATCCTACGAGCAGTACTTC
TRBV20-1	NA	NA	TRBJ1-4	CSARDLRVTNEKLFF	TGCAGTGCTAGAGATCTCAGGGTAACTAATGAAAAACTGTTTTTT
TRBV20-1	NA	NA	TRBJ1-4	CSAREGRGMTNEKLFF	TGCAGTGCTAGAGAGGGTCGGGGGATGACTAATGAAAAACTGTTTTTT
TRBV20-1	few	NA	TRBJ2-3	CSANHGTDTQYF	TGCAGTGCCAACCACGGGACAGATACGCAGTATTTT
TRBV14	NA	NA	TRBJ2-6	CASSQGRGVGNVLTF	TGTGCCAGCAGCCAAGGAAGGGGAGTCGGGAACGTCCTGACTTTC
TRBV29-1	once	TRBD1	TRBJ1-3	CSVVTGGSGNTIYF	TGCAGCGTTGTTACAGGGGGCTCTGGAAACACCATATATTTT
TRBV12-3/TRBV12-4	NA	TRBD2	TRBJ2-3	CASSSTSGGASTDTQYF	TGTGCCAGCAGTTCAACTAGCGGGGGGGCTAGCACAGATACGCAGTATTTT
TRBV7-2	many	NA	TRBJ2-7	CASSYSGSYEQYF	TGTGCCAGCAGCTACAGCGGAAGCTACGAGCAGTACTTC
TRBV12-3/TRBV12-4	NA	TRBD1	TRBJ2-3	CASSALPGGGGTQYF	TGTGCCAGCAGTGCCCTCCCAGGGGGCGGAGGTACGCAGTATTTT
TRBV7-9	few	TRBD2	TRBJ2-3	CATGTSGGATDTQYF	TGTGCCACCGGGACTAGCGGGGGGGCCACAGATACGCAGTATTTT
TRBV7-2	NA	NA	TRBJ2-7	CASSHRDGPYEQYF	TGTGCCAGCAGCCACAGGGACGGTCCCTACGAGCAGTACTTC